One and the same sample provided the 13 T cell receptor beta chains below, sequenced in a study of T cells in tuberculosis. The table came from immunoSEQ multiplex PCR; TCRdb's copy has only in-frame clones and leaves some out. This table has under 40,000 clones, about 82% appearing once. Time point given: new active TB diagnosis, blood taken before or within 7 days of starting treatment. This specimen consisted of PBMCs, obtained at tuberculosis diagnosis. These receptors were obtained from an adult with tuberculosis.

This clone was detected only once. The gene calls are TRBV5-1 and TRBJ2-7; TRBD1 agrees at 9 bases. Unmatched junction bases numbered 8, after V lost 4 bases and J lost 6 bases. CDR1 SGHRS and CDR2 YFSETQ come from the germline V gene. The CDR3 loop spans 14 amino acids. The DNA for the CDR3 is TGCGCCAGCAGCCGAACAGGGGGCGAGAGCGAGCAGTACTTC. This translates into CASSRTGGESEQYF.

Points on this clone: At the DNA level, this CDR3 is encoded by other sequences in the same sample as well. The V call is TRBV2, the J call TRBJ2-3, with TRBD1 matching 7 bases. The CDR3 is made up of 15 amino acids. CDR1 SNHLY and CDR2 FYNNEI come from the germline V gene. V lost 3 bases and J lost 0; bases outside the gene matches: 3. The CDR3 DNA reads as TGTGCCAGCAGTGAGGGGACAGCCAGCACAGATACGCAGTATTTT. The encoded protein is CASSEGTASTDTQYF.

The CDR3 region has the DNA TGTGCCAGCAGTCGCAAGTCTCCGATACAAAGTCGGGCCAACGTCCTGACTTTC. Amino acid sequence: CASSRKSPIQSRANVLTF. The rearrangement uses TRBV2 and TRBJ2-6; no firm D call. The V end was cut by 5 bases, the J end by 5 bases, with 22 bases between. There are 18 residues in the CDR3. The V gene's germline CDR1 is SNHLY and CDR2 FYNNEI.

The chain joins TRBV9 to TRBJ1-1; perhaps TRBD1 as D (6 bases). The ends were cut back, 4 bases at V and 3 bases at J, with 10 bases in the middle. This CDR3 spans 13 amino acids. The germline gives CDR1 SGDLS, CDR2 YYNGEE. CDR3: CASSPGHYTEAFF. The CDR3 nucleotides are TGTGCCAGCAGCCCGGGACACTACACTGAAGCTTTCTTT.

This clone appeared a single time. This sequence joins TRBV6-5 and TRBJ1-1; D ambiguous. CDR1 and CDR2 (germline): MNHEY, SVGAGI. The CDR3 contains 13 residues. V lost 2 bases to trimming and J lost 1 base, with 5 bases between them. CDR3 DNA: TGTGCCAGCAGTTACCTCAGGAACACTGAAGCTTTCTTT. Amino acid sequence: CASSYLRNTEAFF.

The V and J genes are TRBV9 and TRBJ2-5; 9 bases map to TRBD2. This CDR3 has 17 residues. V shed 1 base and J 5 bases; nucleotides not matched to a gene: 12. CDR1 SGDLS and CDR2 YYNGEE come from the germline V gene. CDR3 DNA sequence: TGTGCCAGCAGCGTACTGGGCGGGGGGGCTAAGTATGAGACCCAGTACTTC. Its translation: CASSVLGGGAKYETQYF.

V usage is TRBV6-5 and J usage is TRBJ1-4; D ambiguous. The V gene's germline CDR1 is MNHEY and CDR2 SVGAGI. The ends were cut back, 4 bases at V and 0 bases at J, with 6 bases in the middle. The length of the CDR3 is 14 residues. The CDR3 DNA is TGTGCCAGCAGTTCTAGTCCAACTAATGAAAAACTGTTTTTT. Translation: CASSSSPTNEKLFF.

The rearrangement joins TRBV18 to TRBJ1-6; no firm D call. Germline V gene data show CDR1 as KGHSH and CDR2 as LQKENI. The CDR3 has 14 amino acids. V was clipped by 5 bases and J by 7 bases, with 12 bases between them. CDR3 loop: CASSTDRHNSPLHF. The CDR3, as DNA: TGTGCCAGCTCAACTGACCGACACAATTCACCCCTCCACTTT.

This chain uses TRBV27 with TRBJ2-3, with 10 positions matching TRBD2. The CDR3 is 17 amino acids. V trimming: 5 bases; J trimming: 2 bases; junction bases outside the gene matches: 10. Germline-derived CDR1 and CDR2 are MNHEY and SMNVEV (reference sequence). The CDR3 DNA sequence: TGTGCCAGCAGTCGCCCCTCAGCGGGAGGGCCCACAGATACGCAGTATTTT. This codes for CASSRPSAGGPTDTQYF.

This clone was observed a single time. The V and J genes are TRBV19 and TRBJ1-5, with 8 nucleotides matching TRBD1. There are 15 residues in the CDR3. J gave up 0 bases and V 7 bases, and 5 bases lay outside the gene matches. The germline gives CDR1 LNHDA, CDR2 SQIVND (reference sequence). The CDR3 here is CASTGTGYSNQPQHF. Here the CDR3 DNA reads TGTGCCAGTACGGGGACAGGCTATAGCAATCAGCCCCAGCATTTT.

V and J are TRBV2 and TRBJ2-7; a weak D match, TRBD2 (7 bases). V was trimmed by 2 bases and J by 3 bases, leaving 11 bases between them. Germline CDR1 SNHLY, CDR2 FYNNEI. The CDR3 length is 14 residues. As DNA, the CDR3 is TGTGCCAGCAGTGAACCTAGGGGGGGCTACGAGCAGTACTTC. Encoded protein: CASSEPRGGYEQYF.

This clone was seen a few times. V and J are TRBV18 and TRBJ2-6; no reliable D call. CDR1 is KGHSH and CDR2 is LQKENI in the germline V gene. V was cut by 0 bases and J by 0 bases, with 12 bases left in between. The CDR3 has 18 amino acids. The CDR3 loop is CASSPPGRLRSGANVLTF. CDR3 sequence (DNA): TGTGCCAGCTCACCACCGGGCAGGCTTCGCTCTGGGGCCAACGTCCTGACTTTC. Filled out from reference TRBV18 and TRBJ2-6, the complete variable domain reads NAGVMQNPRHLVRRRGQEARLRCSPMKGHSHVYWYRQLPEEGLKFMVYLQKENIIDESGMPKERFSAEFPKEGPSILRIQQVVRGDSAAYFCASSPPGRLRSGANVLTFGAGSRLTVL.

CDR3 region: CASSQYPLAGAYEQYF. CDR3 bases: TGCGCCAGCAGCCAATACCCGCTAGCGGGAGCCTACGAGCAGTACTTC. The chain is built from TRBV4-1 and TRBJ2-7; 10 nucleotides match TRBD2. The CDR3 spans 16 residues. The trim removed 2 bases at V and 2 bases at J, leaving 6 bases unmatched. Germline lookup yields CDR1 MGHRA and CDR2 YSYEKL.